The 13 T cell receptor beta chains in this list originate from one sample, sequenced in a study of early T cells in non-severe SARS-CoV-2 infection. TCRdb independently ran MiXCR on the 5' RACE reads; one entry per CDR3 protein. The sample yields 45,000 to 65,000 distinct CDR3 sequences, 12% seen once. This specimen was whole blood, taken at baseline. The receptors shown here come from an adult who was a healthcare worker with PCR-confirmed SARS-CoV-2 infection or an uninfected control (not recorded which).

This clonotype showed up just a few times. The gene calls are TRBV6-2 or TRBV6-3 and TRBJ2-2; TRBD2 is a possible D gene (6 bases). Trimming removed 7 bases at V and 2 bases at J, with 14 bases between. CDR1 is MNHEY, CDR2 SVGEGT, per germline. The CDR3 has 15 residues. CDR3 DNA: TGTGCCAGCACCTATAGCGGAGCTAACACCGGGGAGCTGTTTTTT. Protein: CASTYSGANTGELFF.

This clonotype was seen more than once but under ten times. The V gene is TRBV5-4, the J gene TRBJ1-4; D is possibly TRBD1 (5 bases). V shed 1 base and J shed 8 bases, with 15 bases lying between them. This CDR3 has 15 residues. Germline CDR1 is SGHNT and CDR2 is YYREEE (reference sequence). The chain's CDR3 is CASSLSAGKEEKLFF. CDR3 DNA: TGTGCCAGCAGCTTGTCGGCAGGGAAGGAAGAAAAACTGTTTTTT.

This clonotype was recorded a few times. The rearrangement uses TRBV29-1 and TRBJ2-1; D is undetermined. Germline CDR1 is SQVTM and CDR2 is ANQGSEA. Deletions cut 4 bases from V and 6 bases from J, with 13 bases between. The CDR3 totals 13 residues. This CDR3 reads CSVVPPGINEQFF. The CDR3 DNA is TGCAGCGTTGTCCCCCCAGGAATCAATGAGCAGTTCTTC.

The rearrangement links TRBV11-2 to TRBJ2-1, with 9 nucleotides matching TRBD1. The CDR3 totals 15 residues. From germline, CDR1 is SGHAT and CDR2 FQNNGV. V dropped 3 bases and J dropped 9; count of bases not matched to a gene: 9. CDR3 in amino acids: CASSFQDTGGTEQFF. In nucleotides, the CDR3 is TGTGCCAGCAGCTTTCAAGACACAGGGGGCACTGAGCAGTTCTTC.

There are many counts of this clonotype. The rearrangement links TRBV14 to TRBJ2-1, with 10 bases aligning to TRBD2. The length of the CDR3 is 14 residues. Germline V gene data show CDR1 as SGHDN and CDR2 as FVKESK. The junction had 6 bases not matched to a gene; V was cut back by 7 bases and J by 6 bases. The CDR3 sequence is CASNNLAGANEQFF. CDR3 nucleotides: TGTGCCAGCAACAACCTAGCGGGAGCCAATGAGCAGTTCTTC. The full variable domain, its missing parts supplied by reference TRBV14 and TRBJ2-1, is EAGVTQFPSHSVIEKGQTVTLRCDPISGHDNLYWYRRVMGKEIKFLLHFVKESKQDESGMPNNRFLAERTGGTYSTLKVQPAELEDSGVYFCASNNLAGANEQFFGPGTRLTVL.

This clonotype was counted between two and nine times. The gene calls are TRBV5-4 and TRBJ1-1; a weak D match, TRBD1 (5 bases). This CDR3 contains 14 residues. V shed 4 bases and J shed 4 bases, with 14 bases lying between them. The V gene's germline CDR1 is SGHNT and CDR2 YYREEE (reference sequence). DNA for the CDR3: TGTGCCAGCAGCGTCGGACAAAGGGGCACTGAAGCTTTCTTT. Protein: CASSVGQRGTEAFF. The complete variable domain, with remaining parts taken from reference TRBV5-4 and TRBJ1-1, reads ETGVTQSPTHLIKTRGQQVTLRCSSQSGHNTVSWYQQALGQGPQFIFQYYREEENGRGNFPPRFSGLQFPNYSSELNVNALELDDSALYLCASSVGQRGTEAFFGQGTRLTVV.

This clonotype was detected only a few times. The CDR3 reads CASTQDKVGNTQYF. CDR3 DNA sequence: TGTGCCAGCACCCAGGACAAGGTCGGCAATACGCAGTATTTT. The chain is built from TRBV7-9 and TRBJ2-3, with D possibly TRBD1 on 5 matching bases. The germline V and J ends were trimmed by 7 bases and 7 bases, with 18 bases remaining between them. Germline V gene sequence: CDR1 SEHNR, CDR2 FQNEAQ (reference sequence). The CDR3 has 14 residues.

On this clonotype itself: A read error may be the cause here, since a much bigger clone is one base away. The chain is built from TRBV20-1 and TRBJ1-3, with D unclear. CDR1 DFQATT and CDR2 SNEGSKA come from the germline V gene (reference sequence). The length of the CDR3 is 12 residues. The CDR3 loop is CSAGASGNAIYF. CDR3 nucleotides: TGCAGTGCAGGAGCCTCTGGAAACGCCATATATTTT.

Only a few counts were recorded for this clonotype. The V call is TRBV18, the J call TRBJ2-5, with D perhaps given as TRBD1 or TRBD2 (5 bases each). V lost 4 bases to trimming and J lost 0 bases, with 15 bases between them. The germline CDR1 and CDR2 sequences are KGHSH and LQKENI. This CDR3 has 16 residues. CDR3 region: CASSRNNRRYQETQYF. For the CDR3, the DNA is TGTGCCAGCTCACGGAACAACAGGAGGTACCAAGAGACCCAGTACTTC.

The sample holds many counts of this clonotype. The CDR3 DNA sequence: TGTGCCAGCAGCTTTTCAGATACGCAGTATTTT. Residues: CASSFSDTQYF. The chain recombines TRBV7-9 with TRBJ2-3; D is uncertain. The V gene's germline CDR1 is SEHNR and CDR2 FQNEAQ (reference sequence). V lost 3 bases and J lost 4, with 2 bases in between. The CDR3 has 11 amino acids.

This clonotype was observed many times. V and J are TRBV7-6 and TRBJ2-2; D unclear. Germline V gene sequence: CDR1 SGHVS, CDR2 FNYEAQ. The CDR3 is 15 residues long. V dropped 5 bases and J dropped 0 bases, with 10 bases sitting between them. The CDR3 bases are TGTGCCAGCAGCCTCGACGCAACGAACACCGGGGAGCTGTTTTTT. Translated: CASSLDATNTGELFF.

The chain carries TRBV14 and TRBJ2-3; D might be TRBD1 (6 bases). V lost 3 bases and J lost 0, with 22 bases in between. The germline V gene encodes CDR1 SGHDN and CDR2 FVKESK. The CDR3 is 19 amino acids. DNA of the CDR3: TGTGCCAGCAGCCATACAATCCGGGACACTCGGACAAGCACAGATACGCAGTATTTT. It specifies CASSHTIRDTRTSTDTQYF.

V and J are TRBV28 and TRBJ1-1, with TRBD1 identical over 10 bases. Germline values: CDR1 MDHEN, CDR2 SYDVKM. Trimming at V came to 5 bases and at J to 0 bases, leaving 9 bases not matched to a gene. The CDR3 contains 17 residues. The CDR3 sequence: CASSPDRGRNMNTEAFF. DNA of the CDR3: TGTGCCAGCAGTCCCGACAGGGGGCGGAACATGAACACTGAAGCTTTCTTT.